The source of this T cell receptor (beta chain) is a study of T cell clonotyping in hematopoietic cell transplantation. Here immunoSEQ multiplex PCR was the method, and the copy in TCRdb shows in-frame clones only, minus some. This table has roughly 46,000 clones, 80% to 85% appearing once. Study-wide points: After transplant, recipient diversity fell while pathologically expanded clonotypes grew through day 180. No sorting was done, leaving CD4 and CD8 contributions mixed.

About this clone: No antigen is known for it.

Regarding time point: recipient sample about 28 days before transplant, after cytoreduction. Trimming stripped 1 base from V and 9 bases from J, with 10 bases between. The germline CDR1 and CDR2 sequences are GTSNPN and SVGIG (reference sequence). This CDR3 region has 13 residues. Sequences were derived from peripheral blood mononuclear cells, sampled before stem cell transplant. The origin of this receptor is a man aged 55 to 70 with myelodysplastic syndrome. Some clones in this sample may be carry-over from other donors' samples. The chain combines TRBV30 with TRBJ1-6; D gene unclear. The DNA for the CDR3 is TGTGCCTGGAGTGGCGGTGGTTTTTCACCCCTCCACTTT. The encoded protein is CAWSGGGFSPLHF.